A selection of T cell receptor beta chains follows, all from one sample in a study of monozygotic twins with inflammatory bowel disease. From its re-call of the 5' RACE reads, TCRdb lists each CDR3 protein once, without DNA. This repertoire includes over 350,000 distinct CDR3 sequences. The sample taken for sequencing was blood. Receptor source: a human donor with ulcerative colitis or Crohn's disease, or a healthy co-twin of an affected twin (not recorded which). Each CDR3 is given with its conserved first and last residue. Fields, in order: V gene, J gene, CDR3 protein.

v_gene: TRBV20-1; j_gene: TRBJ2-7; CDR3aa: CSAIGTDYYEQYF
v_gene: TRBV4-3; j_gene: TRBJ2-3; CDR3aa: CASSQEARTDTQYF
v_gene: TRBV11-2; j_gene: TRBJ2-4; CDR3aa: CASSLVGTGVHIQYF
v_gene: TRBV28; j_gene: TRBJ2-3; CDR3aa: CASNLLGLADGTDTQYF
v_gene: TRBV5-1; j_gene: TRBJ2-1; CDR3aa: CASSFGAGLNEQFF
v_gene: TRBV12-3/TRBV12-4; j_gene: TRBJ2-7; CDR3aa: CASSPGQGGEQYF
v_gene: TRBV7-8; j_gene: TRBJ2-3; CDR3aa: CATLRGGRGTDTQYF
v_gene: TRBV6-2/TRBV6-3; j_gene: TRBJ2-1; CDR3aa: CASSYGPAGGYNEQIF
v_gene: TRBV7-9; j_gene: TRBJ1-1; CDR3aa: CASSARQGRNTEAFF
v_gene: TRBV5-1; j_gene: TRBJ1-1; CDR3aa: CASSSIQGAGSEAFF
v_gene: TRBV24-1; j_gene: TRBJ1-4; CDR3aa: CATSERTGASEKLFF
v_gene: TRBV2; j_gene: TRBJ2-1; CDR3aa: CASNRLQSSYNEQFF
v_gene: TRBV4-3; j_gene: TRBJ2-3; CDR3aa: CASSQESGLRSTQYF
v_gene: TRBV29-1; j_gene: TRBJ1-2; CDR3aa: CSTGTGGQEANYGYTF
v_gene: TRBV9; j_gene: TRBJ2-5; CDR3aa: CASSFTDEYNRVKQETQYF
v_gene: TRBV2; j_gene: TRBJ1-1; CDR3aa: CASSVVSGGTEAFF
v_gene: TRBV12-3/TRBV12-4; j_gene: TRBJ2-7; CDR3aa: CASSLGVLQYF
v_gene: TRBV20-1; j_gene: TRBJ1-5; CDR3aa: CSARDKWAGLGQPQHF
v_gene: TRBV15; j_gene: TRBJ1-4; CDR3aa: CATNTRTNEKLFF
v_gene: TRBV7-9; j_gene: TRBJ2-5; CDR3aa: CASSTGQGAQETQYF
v_gene: TRBV4-3; j_gene: TRBJ2-3; CDR3aa: CASSQDRPTDTQYF
v_gene: TRBV6-2/TRBV6-3; j_gene: TRBJ2-3; CDR3aa: CASSPGRSGTGTIDTQYF
v_gene: TRBV7-2; j_gene: TRBJ1-4; CDR3aa: CASSLRVGNEKLFF
v_gene: TRBV25-1; j_gene: TRBJ2-7; CDR3aa: CASSEYQGARNEQYF
v_gene: TRBV11-2; j_gene: TRBJ2-3; CDR3aa: CASSGPQGVVVRLLPDTQYF
v_gene: TRBV29-1; j_gene: TRBJ2-5; CDR3aa: CSVDFDRDQTQYF
v_gene: TRBV29-1; j_gene: TRBJ2-2; CDR3aa: CSVPDPAGTGELFF
v_gene: TRBV27; j_gene: TRBJ1-2; CDR3aa: CASSLSLGDRSYGYTF
v_gene: TRBV20-1; j_gene: TRBJ2-2; CDR3aa: CSARVARGRTGELFF
v_gene: TRBV6-1; j_gene: TRBJ2-3; CDR3aa: CASSEGGQARLTQYF
v_gene: TRBV29-1; j_gene: TRBJ2-2; CDR3aa: CSVDFGGGVRTGELFF
v_gene: TRBV7-9; j_gene: TRBJ1-4; CDR3aa: CASSLGEDGLNEKLFF
v_gene: TRBV19; j_gene: TRBJ2-3; CDR3aa: CASSNRPRLAGTDTQYF
v_gene: TRBV6-5; j_gene: TRBJ2-1; CDR3aa: CASSLYVTALDEQFF
v_gene: TRBV12-3/TRBV12-4; j_gene: TRBJ1-6; CDR3aa: CASSSGFGGGNSPLHF
v_gene: TRBV4-3; j_gene: TRBJ2-7; CDR3aa: CASSQLEGEQYF
v_gene: TRBV4-1; j_gene: TRBJ2-1; CDR3aa: CASSHRGGPNEQFF
v_gene: TRBV6-5; j_gene: TRBJ2-7; CDR3aa: CASSYYGQGPYEQYF
v_gene: TRBV6-2/TRBV6-3; j_gene: TRBJ1-1; CDR3aa: CASAGGNTEAFF
v_gene: TRBV6-2/TRBV6-3; j_gene: TRBJ2-7; CDR3aa: CASQSSGGDFYEQYF
v_gene: TRBV7-9; j_gene: TRBJ2-4; CDR3aa: CASSSDRSTAKNIQYF
v_gene: TRBV12-3/TRBV12-4; j_gene: TRBJ2-3; CDR3aa: CASTKPGSGGDTQYF
v_gene: TRBV18; j_gene: TRBJ2-1; CDR3aa: CASSPRGAEQFF
v_gene: TRBV19; j_gene: TRBJ2-7; CDR3aa: CASRDYHSSYEQYF
v_gene: TRBV5-1; j_gene: TRBJ2-1; CDR3aa: CASSSAPGQQGYNEQFF
v_gene: TRBV20-1; j_gene: TRBJ1-3; CDR3aa: CSAGTHDSGNTIYF
v_gene: TRBV7-6; j_gene: TRBJ2-1; CDR3aa: CASSFSDRAYNEQFF
v_gene: TRBV6-2/TRBV6-3; j_gene: TRBJ2-5; CDR3aa: CASIAFGQGAQYF
v_gene: TRBV20-1; j_gene: TRBJ1-5; CDR3aa: CSASPGRYSNQPQHF
v_gene: TRBV9; j_gene: TRBJ2-7; CDR3aa: CASSVLDRDGEQYF